A single sample is the source of the 13 T cell receptor beta chains below, sequenced in a study of T cells in Graves' hyperthyroidism and ophthalmopathy. Authors of the study amplified TCR beta CDR3 regions from RNA transcripts. Primed by the HTBI set, a first-round RT-PCR was run on the TCR CDR3. One entry per CDR3 protein results from TCRdb running MiXCR on the multiplex PCR reads. Here the sample spans under 450,000 distinct CDR3 sequences, 15% to 17% being singletons. The sequencing sample was made of blood. The source is a woman between 18 and 29 years old with Graves' hyperthyroidism.

This clonotype has at least ten counts. This rearrangement joins TRBV6-5 to TRBJ1-2; TRBD1 matches at 9 bases. CDR3 length: 14 amino acids. V lost 6 bases and J lost 4; bases outside the gene matches: 6. The germline V gene has CDR1 MNHEY and CDR2 SVGAGI. In DNA form, the CDR3 reads TGTGCCAGCAGGGGGGGACAGGGTGGCTATGGCTACACCTTC. It specifies CASRGGQGGYGYTF.

At least ten counts were recorded for this clonotype. The genes are TRBV11-2 and TRBJ1-3, with D possibly TRBD1 on 5 matching bases. This CDR3 has 13 amino acids. The germline gives CDR1 SGHAT, CDR2 FQNNGV. V lost 6 bases and J lost 5, with 11 bases in between. The CDR3 DNA follows: TGTGCCAGCAGGGGACTGATCCGAAACACCATATATTTT. This encodes CASRGLIRNTIYF.

At least ten counts were recorded for this clonotype. The chain uses TRBV11-1 and TRBJ2-2; the D is unclear. The CDR3 is 15 residues long. Deletions cut 0 bases from V and 5 bases from J, with 10 bases between. Germline CDR1 reads SGHAT; CDR2 reads FQDESV (reference sequence). This chain's CDR3 is CASSLAGGLTGELFF. DNA of the CDR3: TGTGCCAGCAGCTTAGCAGGCGGATTAACCGGGGAGCTGTTTTTT.

The table lists this clonotype with many counts. CDR3 amino acids: CASSWTSGNGNTIYF. CDR3 bases: TGTGCCAGCAGTTGGACCTCAGGGAATGGAAACACCATATATTTT. The chain is built from TRBV6-2 or TRBV6-3 and TRBJ1-3; weak D call: TRBD1 (5 bases). The CDR3 loop spans 15 amino acids. The germline CDR1 and CDR2 sequences are MNHEY and SVGEGT. The V and J ends lost 4 bases and 3 bases respectively, with 13 bases between them.

This clonotype was counted ten times or more. The chain links TRBV7-3 to TRBJ1-2, with D perhaps matching TRBD1 (6 bases). Germline loops: CDR1 SGHTA, CDR2 FQGTGA. Trimming removed 5 bases at V and 5 bases at J, with 18 bases between. The CDR3 totals 15 residues. The CDR3 sequence is CASSALSGEIYGYTF. CDR3 DNA: TGTGCCAGCAGCGCCCTGTCAGGGGAGATTTATGGCTACACCTTC.

This clonotype was detected many times. The chain employs TRBV7-2 and TRBJ1-6; tentatively, D is TRBD1 (6 bases). CDR1 is SGHTA, CDR2 FQGNSA, per germline. The CDR3 loop spans 14 amino acids. Trimming removed 3 bases from V and 5 bases from J, with 8 bases in between. CDR3 amino acids: CASSFTGNNSPLHF. As DNA, the CDR3 is TGTGCCAGCAGCTTTACAGGGAATAATTCACCCCTCCACTTT.

The gene calls are TRBV5-5 and TRBJ1-4; D may be TRBD1 (6 bases). The CDR3 loop spans 15 amino acids. V lost 5 bases and J lost 8, with 19 bases in between. Germline CDR1 is SGHKS and CDR2 is YYEKEE (reference sequence). The CDR3 DNA follows: TGTGCCAGCAGTTACCCGCACAGGGCAGGGGAAAAACTGTTTTTT. Translation: CASSYPHRAGEKLFF.

This clonotype was picked up many times. This sequence joins TRBV2 and TRBJ2-7; D remains unclear. V was pared by 8 bases and J by 4 bases, with 6 bases between. This CDR3 is built from 10 residues. Germline CDR1 SNHLY, CDR2 FYNNEI. As DNA, the CDR3 is TGTGCCAGCGGCACATACGAGCAGTACTTC. The encoded protein is CASGTYEQYF.

This clonotype was counted a few times. The chain has TRBV19 and TRBJ1-2; the D is unclear. From germline, CDR1 is LNHDA and CDR2 SQIVND (reference sequence). V lost 4 bases, J lost 6 bases, and 6 bases lay in between. The CDR3 is 11 amino acids. In nucleotides, the CDR3 is TGTGCCAGTAGTAAAGGGAATGGCTACACCTTC. Translated, it gives CASSKGNGYTF.

V gene TRBV5-4 combines with J gene TRBJ2-6; D is uncertain. The CDR3 extends over 16 amino acids. Per germline, CDR1 SGHNT and CDR2 YYREEE (reference sequence). V was cut by 0 bases and J by 0 bases, with 7 bases left in between. CDR3: CASSLDTFSGANVLTF. In DNA, the CDR3 is TGTGCCAGCAGCTTGGACACCTTCTCTGGGGCCAACGTCCTGACTTTC. Drawing the rest from reference TRBV5-4 and TRBJ2-6, the complete variable domain is ETGVTQSPTHLIKTRGQQVTLRCSSQSGHNTVSWYQQALGQGPQFIFQYYREEENGRGNFPPRFSGLQFPNYSSELNVNALELDDSALYLCASSLDTFSGANVLTFGAGSRLTVL.

This clonotype occurred many times. V usage is TRBV7-2 and J usage is TRBJ1-4, with 7 bases matching TRBD1. Trimming removed 2 bases from V and 8 bases from J; junction bases left unmatched: 2. This CDR3 contains 13 residues. From germline, CDR1 is SGHTA and CDR2 FQGNSA. The CDR3 sequence: CASSLQGVEKLFF. In nucleotides, the CDR3 is TGTGCCAGCAGCTTACAGGGGGTCGAAAAACTGTTTTTT.

This clonotype was seen ten or more times. The V gene is TRBV2, the J gene TRBJ1-5; D unclear. CDR3 length: 14 residues. V was pared by 7 bases and J by 2 bases, with 12 bases between. In germline, CDR1 is SNHLY, CDR2 FYNNEI. The CDR3 spells CASKRIEGNQPQHF. CDR3 nucleotide sequence: TGTGCCAGCAAAAGGATAGAGGGCAATCAGCCCCAGCATTTT.

There are many counts of this clonotype. The J gene is TRBJ2-1, the V gene TRBV7-8, with 12 nucleotides matching TRBD2. The junction had 8 bases not matched to a gene; V was cut back by 2 bases and J by 9 bases. There are 16 residues in the CDR3. CDR1 SGHVS and CDR2 FQNEAQ come from the germline V gene. The CDR3, as DNA: TGTGCCAGCAGCTTAAGAAGACTAGCGGGAGAGCTTGAGCAGTTCTTC. Translated, it gives CASSLRRLAGELEQFF. Full variable domain (rest looked up from reference TRBV7-8 and TRBJ2-1): GAGVSQSPRYKVAKRGQDVALRCDPISGHVSLFWYQQALGQGPEFLTYFQNEAQLDKSGLPSDRFFAERPEGSVSTLKIQRTQQEDSAVYLCASSLRRLAGELEQFFGPGTRLTVL.